This T cell receptor beta chain was obtained from a study of post-analysis software for immune sequencing data. At the level of the study: Both relapsing-remitting and secondary progressive multiple sclerosis featured among the disease courses, as did progressive-relapsing multiple sclerosis. Findings and caveats of the study: When patients were compared with controls, 4 or 5 TRBV segments were more frequent, TRBV5-6, TRBV5-1 and TRBV20-1 among them.

Notes on this clonotype: Its antigen remains unknown.

TCR beta cDNA libraries had unique molecular identifiers. Starting from approximately 1 to 10 million T cells, the study yielded roughly 0.5 million cDNA molecules. TCRdb independently ran MiXCR on the PCR reads; one entry per CDR3 protein. Of roughly 870,000 distinct CDR3 sequences in the sample, under 70% were seen once. V lost 8 bases and J lost 6, with 11 bases in between. This CDR3 region has 12 residues. Sequencing was done on a sample of blood. This sequence joins TRBV12-3 or TRBV12-4 and TRBJ1-5; D perhaps matches TRBD1 (6 bases). This receptor was obtained from a girl aged 10 to 17 with multiple sclerosis. The CDR3 nucleotides are TGTGCCAGCCAGGGGAATCGTCAGCCCCAGCATTTT. Translation: CASQGNRQPQHF.